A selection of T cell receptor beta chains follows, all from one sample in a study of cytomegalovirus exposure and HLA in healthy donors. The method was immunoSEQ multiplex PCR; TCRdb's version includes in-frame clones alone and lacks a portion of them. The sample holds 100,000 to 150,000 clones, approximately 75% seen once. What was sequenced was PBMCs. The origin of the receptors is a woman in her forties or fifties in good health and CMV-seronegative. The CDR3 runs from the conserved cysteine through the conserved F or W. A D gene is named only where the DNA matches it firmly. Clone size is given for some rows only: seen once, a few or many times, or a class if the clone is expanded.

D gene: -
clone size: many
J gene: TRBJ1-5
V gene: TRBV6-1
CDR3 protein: CASSEARYDQPQHF
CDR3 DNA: TGTGCCAGCAGTGAAGCCAGGTACGATCAGCCCCAGCATTTT

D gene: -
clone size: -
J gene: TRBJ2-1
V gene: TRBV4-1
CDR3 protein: CASSQFASHDKVGEQFF
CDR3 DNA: TGCGCCAGCAGCCAATTCGCCAGTCATGATAAAGTTGGCGAGCAGTTCTTC

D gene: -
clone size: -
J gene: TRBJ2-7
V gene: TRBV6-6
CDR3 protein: CASSRGYF
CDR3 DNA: TGTGCCAGCAGCCGGGGGTACTTC

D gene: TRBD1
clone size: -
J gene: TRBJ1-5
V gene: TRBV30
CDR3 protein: CAWSVGGGQPQHF
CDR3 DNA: TGTGCCTGGAGTGTAGGAGGGGGCCAGCCCCAGCATTTT

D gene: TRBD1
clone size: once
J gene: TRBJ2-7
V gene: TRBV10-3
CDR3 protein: CAISDWTGGKTNSSYEQYF
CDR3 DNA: TGTGCCATCAGTGACTGGACAGGGGGCAAGACCAACAGCTCCTACGAGCAGTACTTC

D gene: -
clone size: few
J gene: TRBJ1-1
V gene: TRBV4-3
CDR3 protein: CASSPGGSGRNTEAFF
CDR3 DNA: TGCGCCAGCAGCCCAGGAGGGTCGGGGCGGAACACTGAAGCTTTCTTT

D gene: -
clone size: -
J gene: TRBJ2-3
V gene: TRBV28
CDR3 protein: CASSWRGDTDTQYF
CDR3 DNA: TGTGCCAGCAGTTGGCGGGGCGACACAGATACGCAGTATTTT

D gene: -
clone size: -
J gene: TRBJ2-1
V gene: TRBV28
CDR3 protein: CASSIWGASPNNEQFF
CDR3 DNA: TGTGCCAGCAGTATATGGGGCGCGAGTCCTAACAATGAGCAGTTCTTC

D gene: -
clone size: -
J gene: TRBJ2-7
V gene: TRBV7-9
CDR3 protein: CASSKQVDEQYF
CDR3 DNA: TGTGCCAGCAGCAAACAGGTGGACGAGCAGTACTTC

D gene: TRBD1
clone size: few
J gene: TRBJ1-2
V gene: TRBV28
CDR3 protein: CASSEETGTGVYGYTF
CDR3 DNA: TGTGCCAGCAGTGAAGAGACCGGGACAGGGGTCTATGGCTACACCTTC

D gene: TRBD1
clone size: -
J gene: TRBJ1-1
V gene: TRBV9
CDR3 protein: CASSVGTGLEAFF
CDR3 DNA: TGTGCCAGCAGCGTCGGGACAGGGCTAGAAGCTTTCTTT

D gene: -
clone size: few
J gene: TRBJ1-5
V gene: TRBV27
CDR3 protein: CASRAAGQPQHF
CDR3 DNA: TGTGCCAGCAGAGCCGCGGGACAGCCCCAGCATTTT

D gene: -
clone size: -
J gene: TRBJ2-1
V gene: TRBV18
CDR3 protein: CASSVGSRAYNEQFF
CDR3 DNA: TGTGCCAGCTCAGTGGGGTCGCGGGCCTACAATGAGCAGTTCTTC

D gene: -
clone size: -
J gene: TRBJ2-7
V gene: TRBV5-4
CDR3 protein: CASSSGLTGEQYF
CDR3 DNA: TGTGCCAGCAGCTCCGGCCTCACGGGGGAGCAGTACTTC

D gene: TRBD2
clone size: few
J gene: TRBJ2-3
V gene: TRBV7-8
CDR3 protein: CASSHIAGGLPGTDTQYF
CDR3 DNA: TGTGCCAGCAGCCACATAGCGGGAGGGCTCCCGGGCACAGATACGCAGTATTTT

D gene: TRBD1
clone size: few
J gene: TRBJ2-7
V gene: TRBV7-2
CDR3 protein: CASSLDLGTGGYEQYF
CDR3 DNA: TGTGCCAGCAGCTTAGATTTAGGGACAGGGGGCTACGAGCAGTACTTC

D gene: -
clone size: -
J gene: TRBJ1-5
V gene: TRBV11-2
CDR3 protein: CASSSTALEPQHF
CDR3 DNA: TGTGCCAGCAGCTCGACAGCCCTGGAGCCCCAGCATTTT

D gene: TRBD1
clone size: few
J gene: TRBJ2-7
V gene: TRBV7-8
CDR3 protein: CASSSGQGINEQYF
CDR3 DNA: TGTGCCAGCAGCTCGGGACAGGGGATAAACGAGCAGTACTTC

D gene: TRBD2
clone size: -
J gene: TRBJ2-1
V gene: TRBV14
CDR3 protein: CASSQERNSRWREAPLNEQFF
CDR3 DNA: TGTGCCAGCAGCCAAGAAAGGAACTCGAGATGGCGGGAGGCACCCCTCAATGAGCAGTTCTTC

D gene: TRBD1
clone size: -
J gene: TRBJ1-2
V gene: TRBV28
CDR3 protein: CASSSPWDRDYGYTF
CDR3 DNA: TGTGCCAGCAGTTCTCCTTGGGACAGGGATTATGGCTACACCTTC

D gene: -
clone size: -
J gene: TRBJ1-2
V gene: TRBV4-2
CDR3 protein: CASSQDQGFYGYTF
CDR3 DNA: TGTGCCAGCAGCCAAGACCAGGGTTTCTATGGCTACACCTTC

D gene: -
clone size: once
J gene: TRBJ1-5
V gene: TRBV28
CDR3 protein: CASSLYALGARGQPQHF
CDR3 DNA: TGTGCCAGCAGTTTATACGCCTTAGGGGCGCGTGGTCAGCCCCAGCATTTT

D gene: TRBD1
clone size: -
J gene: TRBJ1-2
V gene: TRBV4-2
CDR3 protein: CASSQVGQGIEGYTF
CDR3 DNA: TGTGCCAGCAGCCAAGTGGGACAGGGGATTGAGGGCTACACCTTC

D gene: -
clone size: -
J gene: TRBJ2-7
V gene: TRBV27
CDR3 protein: CASKRSGQLPYEQYF
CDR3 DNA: TGTGCCAGCAAGAGGTCTGGTCAATTACCCTACGAGCAGTACTTC

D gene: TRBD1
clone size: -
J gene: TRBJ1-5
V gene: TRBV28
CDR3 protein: CASRIPGQGGQPQHF
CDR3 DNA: TGTGCCAGCAGAATACCGGGACAGGGGGGTCAGCCCCAGCATTTT

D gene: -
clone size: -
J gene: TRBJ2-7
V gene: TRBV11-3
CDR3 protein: CASSLTPGSYEQYF
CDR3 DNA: TGTGCCAGCAGTTTAACACCGGGCTCCTACGAGCAGTACTTC

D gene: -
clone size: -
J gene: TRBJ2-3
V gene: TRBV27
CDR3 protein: CASSSIRGAGTDTQYF
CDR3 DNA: TGTGCCAGCAGTTCTATTCGAGGAGCCGGCACAGATACGCAGTATTTT

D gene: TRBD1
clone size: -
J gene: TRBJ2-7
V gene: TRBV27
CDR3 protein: CASRAGTGGGRNEQYF
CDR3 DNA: TGTGCCAGCAGGGCCGGGACAGGGGGCGGTCGGAACGAGCAGTACTTC

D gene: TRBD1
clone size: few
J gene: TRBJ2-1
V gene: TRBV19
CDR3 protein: CASSIGGLTGQFDNEQFF
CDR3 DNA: TGTGCCAGTAGTATAGGGGGGCTTACGGGACAGTTTGACAATGAGCAGTTCTTC

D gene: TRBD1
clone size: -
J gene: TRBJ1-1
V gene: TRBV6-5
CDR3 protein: CASSYSTGGEAFF
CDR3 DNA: TGTGCCAGCAGTTACTCGACAGGGGGCGAAGCTTTCTTT

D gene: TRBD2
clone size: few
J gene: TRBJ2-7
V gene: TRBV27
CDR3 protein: CASRKLAATYEQYF
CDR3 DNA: TGTGCCAGCAGGAAACTAGCGGCAACCTACGAGCAGTACTTC

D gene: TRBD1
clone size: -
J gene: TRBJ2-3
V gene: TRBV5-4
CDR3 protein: CASSQDRVDTQYF
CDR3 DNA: TGTGCCAGCAGCCAGGACAGGGTCGATACGCAGTATTTT